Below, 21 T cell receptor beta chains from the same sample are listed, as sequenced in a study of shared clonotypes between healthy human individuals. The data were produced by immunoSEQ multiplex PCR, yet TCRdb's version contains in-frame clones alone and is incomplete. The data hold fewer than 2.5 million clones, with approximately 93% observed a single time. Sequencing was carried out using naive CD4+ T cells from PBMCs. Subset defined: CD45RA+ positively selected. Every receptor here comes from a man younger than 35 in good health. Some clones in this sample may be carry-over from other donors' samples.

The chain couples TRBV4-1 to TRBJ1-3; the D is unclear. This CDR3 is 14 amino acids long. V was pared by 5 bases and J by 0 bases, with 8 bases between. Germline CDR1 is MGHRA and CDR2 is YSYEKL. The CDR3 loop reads CASSEGFSGNTIYF. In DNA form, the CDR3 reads TGCGCCAGCAGCGAAGGGTTCTCTGGAAACACCATATATTTT.

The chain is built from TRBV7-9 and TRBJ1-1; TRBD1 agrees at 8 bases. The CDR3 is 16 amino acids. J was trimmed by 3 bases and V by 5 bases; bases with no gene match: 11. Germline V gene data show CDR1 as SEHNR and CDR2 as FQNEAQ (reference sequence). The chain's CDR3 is CASSEFPGGEDTEAFF. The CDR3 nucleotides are TGTGCCAGCAGCGAATTCCCAGGGGGCGAGGACACTGAAGCTTTCTTT.

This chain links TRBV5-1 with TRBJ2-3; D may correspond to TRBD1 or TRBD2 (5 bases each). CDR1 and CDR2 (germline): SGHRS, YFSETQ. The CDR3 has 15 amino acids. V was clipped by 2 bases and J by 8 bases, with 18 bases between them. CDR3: CASSFGGETGGTQYF. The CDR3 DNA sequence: TGCGCCAGCAGCTTTGGGGGAGAGACTGGGGGTACGCAGTATTTT. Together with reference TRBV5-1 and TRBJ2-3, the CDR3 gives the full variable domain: KAGVTQTPRYLIKTRGQQVTLSCSPISGHRSVSWYQQTPGQGLQFLFEYFSETQRNKGNFPGRFSGRQFSNSRSEMNVSTLELGDSALYLCASSFGGETGGTQYFGPGTRLTVL.

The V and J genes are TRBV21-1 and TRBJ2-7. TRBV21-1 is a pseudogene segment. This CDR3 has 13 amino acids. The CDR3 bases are TGTGCCAGCAGCCCGAGAAGGTCCTACGAGCAGTACTTC. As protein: CASSPRRSYEQYF.

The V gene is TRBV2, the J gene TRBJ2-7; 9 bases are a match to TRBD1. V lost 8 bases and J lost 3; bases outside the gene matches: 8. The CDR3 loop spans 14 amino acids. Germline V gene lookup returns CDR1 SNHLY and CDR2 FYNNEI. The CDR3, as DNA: TGTGCCAGCCGGTGGGGACAGGGATACTACGAGCAGTACTTC. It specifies CASRWGQGYYEQYF.

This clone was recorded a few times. CDR3 amino acids: CASSPSQLNEKLFF. DNA for the CDR3: TGTGCCAGCTCACCATCGCAGCTTAATGAAAAACTGTTTTTT. The V call is TRBV18, the J call TRBJ1-4, with unresolved D. From germline, CDR1 is KGHSH and CDR2 LQKENI. The CDR3 is 14 residues long. Trimming left V 2 bases short and J 4 bases short, with 8 bases between.

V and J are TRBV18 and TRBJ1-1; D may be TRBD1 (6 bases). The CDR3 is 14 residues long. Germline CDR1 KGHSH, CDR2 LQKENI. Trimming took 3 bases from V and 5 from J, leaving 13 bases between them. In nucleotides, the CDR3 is TGTGCCAGCTCACCCTCACAGGGTAGGACTGAAGCTTTCTTT. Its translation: CASSPSQGRTEAFF.

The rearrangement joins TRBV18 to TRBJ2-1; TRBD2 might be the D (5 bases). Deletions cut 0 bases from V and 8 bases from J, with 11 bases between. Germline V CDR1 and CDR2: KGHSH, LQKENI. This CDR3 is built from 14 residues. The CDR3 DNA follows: TGTGCCAGCTCACCACCAGACTACAGCGATGAGCAGTTCTTC. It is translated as CASSPPDYSDEQFF.

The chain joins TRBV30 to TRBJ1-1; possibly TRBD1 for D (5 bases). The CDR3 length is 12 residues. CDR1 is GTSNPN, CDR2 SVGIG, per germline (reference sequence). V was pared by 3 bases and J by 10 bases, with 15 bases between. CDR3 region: CAWSGRGSVAFF. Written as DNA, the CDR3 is TGTGCCTGGAGCGGGCGGGGGTCGGTAGCTTTCTTT.

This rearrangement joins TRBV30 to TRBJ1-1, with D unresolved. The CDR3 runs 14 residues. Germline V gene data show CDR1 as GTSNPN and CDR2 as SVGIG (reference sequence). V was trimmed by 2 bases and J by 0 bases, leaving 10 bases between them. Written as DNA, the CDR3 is TGTGCCTGGAGTCTAATCTCAATGAACACTGAAGCTTTCTTT. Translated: CAWSLISMNTEAFF.

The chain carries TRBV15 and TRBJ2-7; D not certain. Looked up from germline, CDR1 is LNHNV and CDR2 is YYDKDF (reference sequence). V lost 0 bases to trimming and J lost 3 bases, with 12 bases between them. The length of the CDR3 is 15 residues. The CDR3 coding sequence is TGTGCCACCAGCAGAGAGGCAAAAGTCGGCTACGAGCAGTACTTC. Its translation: CATSREAKVGYEQYF.

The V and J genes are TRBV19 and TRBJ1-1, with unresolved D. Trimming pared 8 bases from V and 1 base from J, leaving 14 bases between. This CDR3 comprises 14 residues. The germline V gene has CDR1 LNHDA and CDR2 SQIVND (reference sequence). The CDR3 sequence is CASSPNYRNTEAFF. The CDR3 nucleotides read TGTGCCAGTTCCCCCAACTACAGGAACACTGAAGCTTTCTTT.

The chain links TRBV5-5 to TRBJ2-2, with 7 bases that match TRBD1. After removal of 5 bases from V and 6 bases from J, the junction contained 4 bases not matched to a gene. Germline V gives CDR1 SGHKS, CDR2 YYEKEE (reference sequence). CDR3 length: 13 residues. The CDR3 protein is CASSHTGAGELFF. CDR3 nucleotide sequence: TGTGCCAGCAGTCATACAGGGGCCGGGGAGCTGTTTTTT.

The CDR3: CASSSGTSGSVDEQYF. The CDR3 DNA sequence: TGCGCCAGCAGCTCCGGGACTAGCGGGAGTGTAGACGAGCAGTACTTC. This sequence joins TRBV5-1 and TRBJ2-7, with 14 positions matching TRBD2. The CDR3 length is 16 residues. CDR1 and CDR2 from the germline V gene are SGHRS and YFSETQ. Trimming removed 3 bases from V and 5 bases from J; junction bases left unmatched: 7.

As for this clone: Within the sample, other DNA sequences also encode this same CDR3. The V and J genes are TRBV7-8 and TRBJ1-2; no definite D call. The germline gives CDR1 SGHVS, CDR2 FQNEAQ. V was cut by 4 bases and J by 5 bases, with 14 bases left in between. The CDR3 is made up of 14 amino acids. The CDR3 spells CASSSPAGGYGYTF. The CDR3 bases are TGTGCCAGCAGCTCCCCGGCAGGAGGGTATGGCTACACCTTC.

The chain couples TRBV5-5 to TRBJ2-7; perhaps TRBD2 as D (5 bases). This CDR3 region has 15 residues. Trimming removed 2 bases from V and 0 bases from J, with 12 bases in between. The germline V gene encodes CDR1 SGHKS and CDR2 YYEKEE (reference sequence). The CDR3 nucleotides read TGTGCCAGCAGCTTAAGCGGTTCGAGCTCCTACGAGCAGTACTTC. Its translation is CASSLSGSSSYEQYF.

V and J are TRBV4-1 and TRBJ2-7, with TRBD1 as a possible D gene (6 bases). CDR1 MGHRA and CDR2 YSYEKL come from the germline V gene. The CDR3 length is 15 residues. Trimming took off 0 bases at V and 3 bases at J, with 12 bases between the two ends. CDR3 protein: CASSQDTQGYYEQYF. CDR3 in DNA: TGCGCCAGCAGCCAAGACACCCAGGGGTACTACGAGCAGTACTTC.

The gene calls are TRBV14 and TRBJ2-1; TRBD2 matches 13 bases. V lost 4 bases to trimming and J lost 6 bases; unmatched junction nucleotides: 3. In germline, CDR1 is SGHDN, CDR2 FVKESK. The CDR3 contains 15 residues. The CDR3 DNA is TGTGCCAGCAGCCGGACTAGCGGGAGCCGCAATGAGCAGTTCTTC. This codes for CASSRTSGSRNEQFF.

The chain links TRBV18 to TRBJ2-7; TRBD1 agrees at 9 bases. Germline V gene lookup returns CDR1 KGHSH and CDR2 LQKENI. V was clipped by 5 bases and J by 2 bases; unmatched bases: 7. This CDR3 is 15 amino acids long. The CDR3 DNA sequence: TGTGCCAGCTCAACGGGACAGGGTGACCCCTACGAGCAGTACTTC. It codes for CASSTGQGDPYEQYF.

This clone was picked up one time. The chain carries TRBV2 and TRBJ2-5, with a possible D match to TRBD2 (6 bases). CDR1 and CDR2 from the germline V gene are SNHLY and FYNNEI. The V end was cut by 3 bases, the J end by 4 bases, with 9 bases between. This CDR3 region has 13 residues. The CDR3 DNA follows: TGTGCCAGCAGTGAGGAGGGAGGAGAGACCCAGTACTTC. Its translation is CASSEEGGETQYF. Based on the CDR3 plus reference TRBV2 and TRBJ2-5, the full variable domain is EPEVTQTPSHQVTQMGQEVILRCVPISNHLYFYWYRQILGQKVEFLVSFYNNEISEKSEIFDDQFSVERPDGSNFTLKIRSTKLEDSAMYFCASSEEGGETQYFGPGTRLLVL.

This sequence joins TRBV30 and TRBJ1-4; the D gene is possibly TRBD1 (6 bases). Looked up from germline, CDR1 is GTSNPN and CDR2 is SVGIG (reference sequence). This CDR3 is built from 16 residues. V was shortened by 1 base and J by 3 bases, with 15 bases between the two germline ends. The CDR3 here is CAWSATWGAANEKLFF. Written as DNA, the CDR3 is TGTGCCTGGAGTGCGACGTGGGGGGCGGCTAATGAAAAACTGTTTTTT.